The source of this T cell receptor beta chain is a study of metastatic and nonmetastatic thyroid tumors. Study conclusions and caveats: The study reportedly found significantly higher TCR beta diversity in malignant thyroid tumors than benign nodules, in blood and tumor.

V shed 2 bases and J shed 2 bases, with 12 bases lying between them. The CDR3 consists of 15 residues. CDR1 is SNHLY, CDR2 FYNNEI, per germline. TCRdb re-called clones from the PCR reads using MiXCR. The sample has 80,000 to 85,000 clones; approximately 12% are singletons. Not a single patient had been given any form of treatment at any point before undergoing thyroid surgery. This clone was seen many times. Its antigen is undetermined. The source of this sequence is a female donor with papillary thyroid cancer or a benign thyroid nodule (not recorded which). Some clones in this sample may be carry-over from other donors' samples. The sample taken for sequencing was tumor tissue. The chain recombines TRBV2 with TRBJ1-2; D is unclear. For the CDR3, the DNA is TGTGCCAGCAGTGAAAATCGACTGGGAAACTATGGCTACACCTTC. It yields the protein CASSENRLGNYGYTF.